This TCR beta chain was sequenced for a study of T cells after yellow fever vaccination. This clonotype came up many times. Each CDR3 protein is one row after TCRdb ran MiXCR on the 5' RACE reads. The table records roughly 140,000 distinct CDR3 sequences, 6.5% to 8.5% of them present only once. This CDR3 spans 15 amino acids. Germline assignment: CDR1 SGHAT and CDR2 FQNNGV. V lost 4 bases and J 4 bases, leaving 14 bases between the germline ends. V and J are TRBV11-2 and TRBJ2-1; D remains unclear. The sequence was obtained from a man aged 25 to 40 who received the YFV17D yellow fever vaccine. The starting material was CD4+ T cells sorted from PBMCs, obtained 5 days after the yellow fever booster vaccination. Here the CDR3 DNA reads TGTGCCAGCAGCTCACTATCGGGCGGTTACAATGAGCAGTTCTTC. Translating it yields CASSSLSGGYNEQFF.